This T cell receptor beta chain was identified in a study of control samples from healthy donors and cancer patients. Only one count was recorded for this clone. Profiling relied on immunoSEQ multiplex PCR, and the TCRdb table lists in-frame clones only, not all of them. The sample contains approximately 89,000 clones, more than 75% of which appear only once. The germline V gene has CDR1 SGDLS and CDR2 YYNGEE. This CDR3 contains 14 residues. V was clipped by 4 bases and J by 5 bases; unmatched bases: 3. The receptor was derived from a woman between 35 and 50 years old in good health. The sample taken for sequencing was blood. J is TRBJ2-1 and V is TRBV9; 10 positions agree with TRBD2. CDR3 in DNA: TGTGCCAGCAGCCCTAGCGGGGGAGACAATGAGCAGTTCTTC. This codes for CASSPSGGDNEQFF.